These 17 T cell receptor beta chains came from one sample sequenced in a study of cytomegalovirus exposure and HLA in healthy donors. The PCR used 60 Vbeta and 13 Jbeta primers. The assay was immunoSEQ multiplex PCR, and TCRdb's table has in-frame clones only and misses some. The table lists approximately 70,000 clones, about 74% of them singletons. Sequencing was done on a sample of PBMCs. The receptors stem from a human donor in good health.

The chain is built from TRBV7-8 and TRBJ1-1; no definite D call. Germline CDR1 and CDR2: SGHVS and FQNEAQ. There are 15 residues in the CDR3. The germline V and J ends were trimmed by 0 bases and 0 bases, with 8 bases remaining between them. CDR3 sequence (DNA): TGTGCCAGCAGCTTAGCCTCGACAATGAACACTGAAGCTTTCTTT. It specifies CASSLASTMNTEAFF. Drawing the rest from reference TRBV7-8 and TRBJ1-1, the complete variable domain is GAGVSQSPRYKVAKRGQDVALRCDPISGHVSLFWYQQALGQGPEFLTYFQNEAQLDKSGLPSDRFFAERPEGSVSTLKIQRTQQEDSAVYLCASSLASTMNTEAFFGQGTRLTVV.

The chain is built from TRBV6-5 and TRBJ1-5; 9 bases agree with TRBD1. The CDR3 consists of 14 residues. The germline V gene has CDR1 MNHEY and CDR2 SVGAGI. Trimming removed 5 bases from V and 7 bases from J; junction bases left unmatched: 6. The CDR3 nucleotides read TGTGCCAGCAGTACGGACAGGGGAGAGCAGCCCCAGCATTTT. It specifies CASSTDRGEQPQHF.

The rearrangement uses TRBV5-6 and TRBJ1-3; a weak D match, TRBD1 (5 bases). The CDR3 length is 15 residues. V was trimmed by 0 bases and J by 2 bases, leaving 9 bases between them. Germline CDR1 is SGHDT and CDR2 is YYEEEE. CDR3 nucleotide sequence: TGTGCCAGCAGCTTGGAGTGGACACCTGGAAACACCATATATTTT. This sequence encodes CASSLEWTPGNTIYF. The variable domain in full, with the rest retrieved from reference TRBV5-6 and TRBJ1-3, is DAGVTQSPTHLIKTRGQQVTLRCSPKSGHDTVSWYQQALGQGPQFIFQYYEEEERQRGNFPDRFSGHQFPNYSSELNVNALLLGDSALYLCASSLEWTPGNTIYFGEGSWLTVV.

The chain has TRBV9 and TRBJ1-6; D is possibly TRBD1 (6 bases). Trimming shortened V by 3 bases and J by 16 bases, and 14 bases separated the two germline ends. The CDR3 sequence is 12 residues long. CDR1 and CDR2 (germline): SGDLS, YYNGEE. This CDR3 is CASSARSGQLHF. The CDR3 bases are TGTGCCAGCAGCGCGAGGAGTGGACAGCTCCACTTT.

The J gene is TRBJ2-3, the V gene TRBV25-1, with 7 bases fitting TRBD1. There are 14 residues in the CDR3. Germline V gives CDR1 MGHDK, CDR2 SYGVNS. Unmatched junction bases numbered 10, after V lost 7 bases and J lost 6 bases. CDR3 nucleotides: TGTGCCAGCAATCCTACAGGGGCCGGGGATACGCAGTATTTT. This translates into CASNPTGAGDTQYF.

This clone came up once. CDR3 amino acids: CASTTRRGGTEAFF. The DNA of the CDR3 is TGTGCCAGCACCACACGTCGGGGGGGCACTGAAGCTTTCTTT. The chain has TRBV6-5 and TRBJ1-1, with D possibly matching TRBD1 (5 bases). V gave up 7 bases and J gave up 4 bases, with 16 bases separating them. This CDR3 spans 14 amino acids. The germline CDR1 and CDR2 sequences are MNHEY and SVGAGI.

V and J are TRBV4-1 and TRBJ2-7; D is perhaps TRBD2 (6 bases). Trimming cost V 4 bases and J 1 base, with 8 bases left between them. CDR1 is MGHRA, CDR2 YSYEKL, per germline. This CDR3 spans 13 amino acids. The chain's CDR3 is CASSRDLSYEQYF. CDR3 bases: TGCGCCAGCAGCCGGGACTTGTCCTACGAGCAGTACTTC.

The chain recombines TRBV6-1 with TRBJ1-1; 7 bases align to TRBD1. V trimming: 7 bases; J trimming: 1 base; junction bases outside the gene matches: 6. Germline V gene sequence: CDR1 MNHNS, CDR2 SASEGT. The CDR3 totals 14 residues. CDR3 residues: CASTPRTGNTEAFF. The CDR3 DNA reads TGTGCCAGCACCCCTCGGACAGGGAACACTGAAGCTTTCTTT.

The CDR3 DNA is TGTGCCAGTAGTGGACAGGGGGCTCATCAGCCCCAGCATTTT. Protein sequence: CASSGQGAHQPQHF. This rearrangement joins TRBV19 to TRBJ1-5; 11 positions match TRBD1. The trim removed 5 bases at V and 5 bases at J, leaving 2 bases unmatched. The CDR3 length is 14 residues. Germline V gene sequence: CDR1 LNHDA, CDR2 SQIVND (reference sequence).

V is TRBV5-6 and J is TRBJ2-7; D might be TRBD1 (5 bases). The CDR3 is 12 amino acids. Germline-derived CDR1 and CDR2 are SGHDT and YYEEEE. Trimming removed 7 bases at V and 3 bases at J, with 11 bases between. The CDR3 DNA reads TGTGCCAGCCTTGACAGACACTACGAGCAGTACTTC. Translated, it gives CASLDRHYEQYF. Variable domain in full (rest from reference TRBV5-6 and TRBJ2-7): DAGVTQSPTHLIKTRGQQVTLRCSPKSGHDTVSWYQQALGQGPQFIFQYYEEEERQRGNFPDRFSGHQFPNYSSELNVNALLLGDSALYLCASLDRHYEQYFGPGTRLTVT.

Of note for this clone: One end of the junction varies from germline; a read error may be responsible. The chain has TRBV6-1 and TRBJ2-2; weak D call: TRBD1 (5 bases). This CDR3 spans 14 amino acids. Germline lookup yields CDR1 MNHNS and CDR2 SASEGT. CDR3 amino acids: CASRDKANAGELFF. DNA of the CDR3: TGTGCCAGCAGGGACAAGGCGAACGCCGGGGAGCTGTTTTTT.

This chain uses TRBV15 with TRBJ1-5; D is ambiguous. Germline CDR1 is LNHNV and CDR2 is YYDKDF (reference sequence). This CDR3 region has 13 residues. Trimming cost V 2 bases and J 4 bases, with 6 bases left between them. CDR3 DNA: TGTGCCACCAGCAGACTACTGAATCAGCCCCAGCATTTT. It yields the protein CATSRLLNQPQHF. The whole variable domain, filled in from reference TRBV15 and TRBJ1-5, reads DAMVIQNPRYQVTQFGKPVTLSCSQTLNHNVMYWYQQKSSQAPKLLFHYYDKDFNNEADTPDNFQSRRPNTSFCFLDIRSPGLGDTAMYLCATSRLLNQPQHFGDGTRLSIL.

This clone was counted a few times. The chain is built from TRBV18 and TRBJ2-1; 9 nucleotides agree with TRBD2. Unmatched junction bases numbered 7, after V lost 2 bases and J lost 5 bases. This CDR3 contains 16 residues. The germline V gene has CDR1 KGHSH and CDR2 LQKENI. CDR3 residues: CASSPLAGGRHNEQFF. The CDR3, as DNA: TGTGCCAGCTCACCATTGGCGGGAGGGCGCCACAATGAGCAGTTCTTC.

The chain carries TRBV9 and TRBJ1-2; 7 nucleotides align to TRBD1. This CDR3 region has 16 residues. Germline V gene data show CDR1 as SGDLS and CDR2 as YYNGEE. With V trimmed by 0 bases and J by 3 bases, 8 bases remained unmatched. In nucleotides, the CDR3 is TGTGCCAGCAGCGTAGAGACAGGGAAGAGTTACTATGGCTACACCTTC. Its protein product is CASSVETGKSYYGYTF.

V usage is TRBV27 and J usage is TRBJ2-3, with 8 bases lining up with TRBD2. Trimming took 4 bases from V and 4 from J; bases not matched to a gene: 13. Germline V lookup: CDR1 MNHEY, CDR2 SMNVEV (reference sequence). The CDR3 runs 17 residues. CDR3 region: CASSSLFKRERADTQYF. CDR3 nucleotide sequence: TGTGCCAGCAGTTCCCTCTTTAAGCGGGAGAGAGCAGATACGCAGTATTTT.

The CDR3 reads CASSVLGGLAGELFF. The DNA for the CDR3 is TGTGCCAGCAGCGTTTTGGGGGGGCTTGCCGGGGAGCTGTTTTTT. The V call is TRBV9, the J call TRBJ2-2; tentative D call: TRBD2 (7 bases). V gave up 2 bases and J gave up 6 bases, with 14 bases separating them. The CDR3 has 15 amino acids. Germline V gene data show CDR1 as SGDLS and CDR2 as YYNGEE.

The CDR3 is CASSPTGNTEAFF. CDR3 coding DNA: TGTGCCAGCAGCCCAACAGGGAACACTGAAGCTTTCTTT. The V gene is TRBV11-2, the J gene TRBJ1-1; D is perhaps TRBD1 (5 bases). V shed 5 bases and J shed 1 base, with 8 bases lying between them. The CDR3 contains 13 residues. Germline loops: CDR1 SGHAT, CDR2 FQNNGV.